What follows is one T cell receptor (beta chain) and its context. The V end lost 3 bases, the J end lost 5 bases, and 16 bases lay between the germline ends. Looked up from germline, CDR1 is SGHTA and CDR2 is FQGTGA. This CDR3 is 16 amino acids long. Authors' methods: Quantification of nucleated cells was approximated via reference gene primer amplification. The data were produced by immunoSEQ multiplex PCR, yet TCRdb's version contains in-frame clones alone and is incomplete. V and J calls plus clone size are reproduced from that table; the DNA served to infer D and trimming. The sample holds hundreds of thousands of clones, roughly nine tenths seen once. These data originate in a study of blood T cell repertoires in COVID-19. Across the study: Acute-phase and convalescent COVID-19 samples originated in the United States, Italy and Spain. T cells, B-cell-depleted T cells, or PBMCs supplied cDNA or gDNA.

This chain connects TRBV7-3 to TRBJ2-2; weak D call: TRBD1 (5 bases). This receptor was taken from a man in his forties with acute or convalescent COVID-19. Source material: peripheral blood. The CDR3 spells CASSFDGQGVTGELFF. CDR3 DNA sequence: TGTGCCAGCAGCTTCGACGGCCAGGGTGTTACCGGGGAGCTGTTTTTT.